These 25 T cell receptor beta chains came from one sample sequenced in a study of blood T cells in healthy people across ages. Next came a second PCR, run for about 7 to 12 cycles, which used a sample-barcoded 5' primer along with a J-beta primer mix. TCRdb re-called the 5' RACE reads through MiXCR, storing one row per CDR3 protein. The sample includes just under 550,000 distinct CDR3 sequences, 24% of them seen just once. This sample was shared with a second study, whose subject was T cells of mothers and their children.

Sequenced material: blood. These receptors all stem from a boy between 10 and 17 years old in good health.

This clonotype was observed at least ten times. This sequence joins TRBV14 and TRBJ1-4; no definite D call. Trimming cost V 3 bases and J 6 bases, with 8 bases left between them. Germline V gene data show CDR1 as SGHDN and CDR2 as FVKESK. CDR3 length equals 13 residues. The CDR3 reads CASSHLVDEKLFF. The CDR3, as DNA: TGTGCCAGCAGCCATTTGGTGGATGAAAAACTGTTTTTT.

The rearrangement links TRBV28 to TRBJ1-4, with D possibly being TRBD1 (5 bases). The CDR3 is 15 amino acids. The V end was cut by 1 base, the J end by 7 bases, with 13 bases between. Germline CDR1 and CDR2: MDHEN and SYDVKM. The DNA for the CDR3 is TGTGCCAGCAGTTTATCACCAGGGCCCAGTGAAAAACTGTTTTTT. Translation gives CASSLSPGPSEKLFF.

The CDR3 loop reads CATSAQQGARLFGYTF. The CDR3 DNA reads TGTGCCACCAGCGCACAGCAGGGGGCGAGGCTTTTTGGCTACACCTTC. The J gene is TRBJ1-2, the V gene TRBV15, with 8 bases that match TRBD1. Germline CDR1 is LNHNV and CDR2 is YYDKDF (reference sequence). Trimming took 5 bases from V and 7 from J; bases not matched to a gene: 15. The CDR3 has 16 amino acids.

The rearrangement uses TRBV15 and TRBJ2-5; D possibly corresponds to TRBD1 (6 bases). This CDR3 spans 17 amino acids. CDR1 is LNHNV and CDR2 is YYDKDF in the germline V gene (reference sequence). V lost 0 bases and J 2 bases, leaving 16 bases between the germline ends. This chain's CDR3 is CATSRDRGWAAQETQYF. In DNA form, the CDR3 reads TGTGCCACCAGCAGAGATAGGGGGTGGGCAGCTCAAGAGACCCAGTACTTC.

The chain uses TRBV6-5 and TRBJ1-1; D call uncertain. V dropped 8 bases and J dropped 1 base, with 11 bases sitting between them. The CDR3 is 13 residues long. Germline V gives CDR1 MNHEY, CDR2 SVGAGI. The CDR3 DNA follows: TGTGCCAGCGAAGGACGGAAGAACACTGAAGCTTTCTTT. This translates into CASEGRKNTEAFF.

The V gene is TRBV7-2, the J gene TRBJ2-1, with 10 nucleotides matching TRBD2. The trim removed 2 bases at V and 4 bases at J, leaving 14 bases unmatched. The CDR3 has 19 amino acids. Germline V CDR1 and CDR2: SGHTA, FQGNSA. CDR3 loop: CASSLRVAASGSVYNEQFF. The CDR3 region has the DNA TGTGCCAGCAGCTTACGAGTCGCGGCTAGCGGGAGTGTTTACAATGAGCAGTTCTTC.

V is TRBV27 and J is TRBJ2-2; 11 bases are shared with TRBD2. Per germline, CDR1 MNHEY and CDR2 SMNVEV (reference sequence). The CDR3 is made up of 17 amino acids. The ends lost 7 bases at V and 4 bases at J; junction bases unmatched: 11. The chain's CDR3 is CASIPSGGLTGTGELFF. The DNA for the CDR3 is TGTGCCAGCATTCCTAGCGGGGGGCTAACTGGCACCGGGGAGCTGTTTTTT.

This clonotype was found a few times. The chain combines TRBV9 with TRBJ2-1, with TRBD2 matching over 11 bases. The germline V gene encodes CDR1 SGDLS and CDR2 YYNGEE. This CDR3 spans 16 amino acids. V dropped 3 bases and J dropped 3; count of bases not matched to a gene: 5. This CDR3 reads CASSGLAGRLYNEQFF. CDR3 DNA sequence: TGTGCCAGCAGCGGACTAGCGGGACGGCTCTACAATGAGCAGTTCTTC.

To note about this clonotype: This may stem from a read error, because a much larger clone lies one nucleotide away. The J gene is TRBJ2-6, the V gene TRBV9; D remains ambiguous. V lost 4 bases, J lost 0 bases, and 11 bases lay in between. CDR1 is SGDLS, CDR2 YYNGEE, per germline. The CDR3 is made up of 16 amino acids. In nucleotides, the CDR3 is TGTGCCAGCAGCACTTCATATCTCTCTGGGGCCAACGTCCTGACTTTC. Translating gives CASSTSYLSGANVLTF.

This chain uses TRBV7-2 with TRBJ2-2; D is perhaps TRBD1 or TRBD2 (5 bases each). The germline V and J ends were trimmed by 8 bases and 8 bases, with 15 bases remaining between them. Germline CDR1 reads SGHTA; CDR2 reads FQGNSA. The CDR3 is 13 residues long. DNA of the CDR3: TGTGCCAGCCGGGGCGATCCTAGGGGGGAGCTGTTTTTT. This codes for CASRGDPRGELFF.

The chain couples TRBV18 to TRBJ2-7; 13 bases are shared with TRBD2. From germline, CDR1 is KGHSH and CDR2 LQKENI. V dropped 3 bases and J dropped 6; count of bases not matched to a gene: 8. This CDR3 has 16 amino acids. Here the CDR3 reads CASSPGTSGTTSEQYF. The CDR3 DNA reads TGTGCCAGCTCACCTGGGACTAGCGGGACAACAAGCGAGCAGTACTTC.

The sample holds a few counts of this clonotype. The gene calls are TRBV27 and TRBJ2-5, with a tentative D call TRBD2 (5 bases). Germline V gene data show CDR1 as MNHEY and CDR2 as SMNVEV (reference sequence). The CDR3 totals 14 residues. The V gene lost 5 bases and the J gene lost 2 bases, with 12 bases spanning the gap. The CDR3 loop reads CASSRRTEQETQYF. CDR3 sequence (DNA): TGTGCCAGCAGTCGTCGGACTGAGCAAGAGACCCAGTACTTC.

The rearrangement joins TRBV5-5 to TRBJ2-1; the D is unclear. The CDR3 contains 12 residues. Germline loops: CDR1 SGHKS, CDR2 YYEKEE (reference sequence). Trimming took 2 bases from V and 9 from J, leaving 9 bases between them. CDR3 protein: CASSFHPGEQFF. The CDR3 nucleotides are TGTGCCAGCAGCTTCCACCCGGGTGAGCAGTTCTTC.

This clonotype was observed many times. The chain carries TRBV7-2 and TRBJ1-6; D gene uncertain. Germline V gene data show CDR1 as SGHTA and CDR2 as FQGNSA. With 1 base removed from V and 10 bases from J, the gap between germline ends came to 14 bases. There are 15 residues in the CDR3. In DNA, the CDR3 is TGTGCCAGCAGCTTAGGGTATCGGGGTGGATCACCCCTCCACTTT. The encoded protein is CASSLGYRGGSPLHF.

This clonotype appeared a few times. The V gene is TRBV6-5, the J gene TRBJ1-5; 10 bases are a match to TRBD1. The V and J ends lost 1 base and 4 bases, in that order; junction bases with no gene match: 4. The CDR3 is 16 residues long. Germline V gene data show CDR1 as MNHEY and CDR2 as SVGAGI. The CDR3 region has the DNA TGTGCCAGCAGTTACTGGACAGGGGGAGGGAATCAGCCCCAGCATTTT. Residues: CASSYWTGGGNQPQHF.

This clonotype has a handful of counts. The chain employs TRBV12-3 or TRBV12-4 and TRBJ1-6, with TRBD1 as a possible D gene (6 bases). Trimming took 7 bases from V and 7 from J, leaving 14 bases between them. The CDR3 extends over 14 amino acids. CDR3 sequence: CASTSGGRNSPLHF. The CDR3 DNA is TGTGCCAGCACCTCCGGGGGGCGGAATTCACCCCTCCACTTT.

V gene TRBV28 combines with J gene TRBJ2-7; a weak D match, TRBD2 (5 bases). This CDR3 has 17 amino acids. The germline gives CDR1 MDHEN, CDR2 SYDVKM. V was trimmed by 5 bases and J by 5 bases, leaving 25 bases between them. This CDR3 reads CASSPSRDLGMEDEQYF. Here the CDR3 DNA reads TGTGCCAGCAGTCCGTCCCGCGACTTAGGGATGGAGGACGAGCAGTACTTC.

This chain joins TRBV4-2 and TRBJ2-5; no clear D. The J call could be wrong; TRBJ2-1 is a better fit for the DNA end. The CDR3 contains 15 residues. Germline V gives CDR1 LGHNA, CDR2 YNFKEQ. The CDR3 here is CASSQVARNGNEQFF. The CDR3 DNA follows: TGTGCCAGCAGCCAAGTGGCCCGAAACGGGAATGAGCAGTTCTTC.

This clonotype showed up just a few times. The J gene is TRBJ1-4, the V gene TRBV6-5; perhaps TRBD1 as D (6 bases). Germline assignment: CDR1 MNHEY and CDR2 SVGAGI. The V and J ends lost 0 bases and 0 bases respectively, with 8 bases between them. This CDR3 spans 16 amino acids. CDR3 bases: TGTGCCAGCAGTTACTCGTACAGGGCAACTAATGAAAAACTGTTTTTT. This sequence encodes CASSYSYRATNEKLFF.

This clonotype showed up just a few times. The chain recombines TRBV6-5 with TRBJ2-1; 7 bases are shared with TRBD2. The CDR3 sequence is 15 residues long. The V segment lost 7 bases and the J segment 4 bases; nucleotides outside the gene matches: 10. Germline loops: CDR1 MNHEY, CDR2 SVGAGI. CDR3 loop: CASTQWRGRYNEQFF. CDR3 in DNA: TGTGCCAGCACGCAATGGCGCGGGAGATACAATGAGCAGTTCTTC.

This clonotype showed up just a few times. The chain couples TRBV3-1 to TRBJ2-5, with D uncertain. The end of the DNA fits TRBJ2-1 better, so the J call may be wrong. This CDR3 region has 12 residues. CDR1 and CDR2 from the germline V gene are LGHDT and YNNKEL (reference sequence). The CDR3 DNA sequence: TGTGCCAGCAGCCAAGTCACGAGCAAGCAGTTCTTC. Protein product: CASSQVTSKQFF.

There are many counts of this clonotype. The chain combines TRBV9 with TRBJ2-7; 7 bases fit TRBD1. Germline assignment: CDR1 SGDLS and CDR2 YYNGEE. The J segment lost 4 bases and the V segment lost 3 bases, leaving 1 base of the junction unmatched. CDR3 size: 12 residues. The CDR3 sequence is CASSGQGYEQYF. The CDR3 DNA sequence: TGTGCCAGCAGCGGACAGGGATACGAGCAGTACTTC.

This clonotype was detected many times. V gene TRBV4-1 combines with J gene TRBJ2-7; D is unclear. From germline, CDR1 is MGHRA and CDR2 YSYEKL. The CDR3 extends over 15 amino acids. The germline V and J ends were trimmed by 0 bases and 3 bases, with 12 bases remaining between them. The CDR3 loop reads CASSQDGRPFYEQYF. In DNA form, the CDR3 reads TGCGCCAGCAGCCAAGATGGTCGGCCATTCTACGAGCAGTACTTC.

This clonotype was seen many times. V and J are TRBV6-4 and TRBJ1-6; 11 bases are shared with TRBD1. V shed 2 bases, J shed 9 bases, and the junction held 0 bases outside the gene matches. Germline assignment: CDR1 MRHNA and CDR2 SNTAGT. The CDR3 loop spans 14 amino acids. In DNA, the CDR3 is TGTGCCAGCAGTGACGGGACAGGGGGTTCACCCCTCCACTTT. Translated, it gives CASSDGTGGSPLHF.

The V call is TRBV7-9, the J call TRBJ2-7, with D possibly being TRBD2 (6 bases). V shed 6 bases and J shed 3 bases, with 12 bases lying between them. The CDR3 runs to 13 residues. CDR1 is SEHNR, CDR2 FQNEAQ, per germline (reference sequence). The CDR3 is CASSSWGDYEQYF. In nucleotides, the CDR3 is TGTGCCAGCAGTTCTTGGGGGGACTACGAGCAGTACTTC.